These T cell receptor beta chains were read from a single sample in a study of Ad26.COV2.S vaccination and SARS-CoV-2 variants. The repertoire was sequenced with immunoSEQ multiplex PCR; TCRdb's copy has only in-frame clones and lacks some. Of 500,000 or so clones in the sample, about 83% were seen once. This specimen consisted of peripheral blood, obtained in a trial of Ad26.COV2.S vaccine versus placebo. These receptors originate from a person between 18 and 60 years old who received the Ad26.COV2.S COVID-19 vaccine or a placebo. CDR3s include the opening cysteine and the closing phenylalanine or tryptophan. The D gene is left open where the match is weak. Clone sizes are given selectively: once, few, many, or a class where the clone is expanded.

d_gene,v_gene,abundance,j_gene,len,CDR3aa,CDR3nt
TRBD1,TRBV27,-,TRBJ1-2,14,CASSESRGLRGYTF,TGTGCCAGCAGTGAGTCCAGGGGGTTAAGGGGCTACACCTTC
-,TRBV5-4,few,TRBJ2-5,13,CASRAGLQETQYF,TGTGCCAGCAGAGCAGGCCTCCAAGAGACCCAGTACTTC
-,TRBV19,-,TRBJ1-5,16,CASSIPGQPSNQPQHF,TGTGCCAGTAGTATCCCGGGACAACCGAGCAATCAGCCCCAGCATTTT
-,TRBV10-3,-,TRBJ2-7,12,CAISEFTGEQYF,TGTGCCATCAGTGAGTTCACCGGGGAGCAGTACTTC
-,TRBV19,-,TRBJ2-1,16,CASSILPRALVNEQFF,TGTGCCAGTAGTATACTCCCCCGGGCTCTAGTCAATGAGCAGTTCTTC
-,TRBV14,-,TRBJ1-2,15,CASSQGLGQHYGYTF,TGTGCCAGCAGCCAAGGCCTTGGACAGCACTATGGCTACACCTTC
-,TRBV9,-,TRBJ2-2,17,CASSVAASPGLTGELFF,TGTGCCAGCAGCGTAGCTGCGTCCCCGGGTCTCACCGGGGAGCTGTTTTTT
-,TRBV6-5,-,TRBJ1-2,13,CASSYGGVNGYTF,TGTGCCAGCAGTTACGGAGGGGTTAACGGCTACACCTTC
TRBD1,TRBV30,-,TRBJ1-4,14,CAWSVGQGVKKLFF,TGTGCCTGGAGTGTGGGGCAGGGGGTAAAAAAACTGTTTTTT
TRBD1,TRBV5-1,-,TRBJ1-2,13,CASSFGAGTDYTF,TGCGCCAGCAGCTTTGGGGCTGGGACAGACTACACCTTC